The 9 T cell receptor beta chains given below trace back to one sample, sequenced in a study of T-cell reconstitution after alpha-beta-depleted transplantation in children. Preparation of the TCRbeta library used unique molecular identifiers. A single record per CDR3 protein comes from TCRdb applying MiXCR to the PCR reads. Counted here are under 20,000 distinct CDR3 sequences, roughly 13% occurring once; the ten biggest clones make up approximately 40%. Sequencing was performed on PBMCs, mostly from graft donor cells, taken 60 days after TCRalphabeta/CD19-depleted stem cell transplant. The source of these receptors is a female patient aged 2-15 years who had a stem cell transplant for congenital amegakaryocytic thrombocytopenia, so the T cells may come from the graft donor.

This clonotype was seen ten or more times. The CDR3 DNA reads TGTGCCAGCAGGTGGGACAGGGGAGAGACCCAGTACTTC. Its translation is CASRWDRGETQYF. V is TRBV6-1 and J is TRBJ2-5, with 10 bases matching TRBD1. After removal of 6 bases from V and 4 bases from J, the junction contained 2 bases not matched to a gene. The CDR3 totals 13 residues. Germline CDR1 and CDR2: MNHNS and SASEGT.

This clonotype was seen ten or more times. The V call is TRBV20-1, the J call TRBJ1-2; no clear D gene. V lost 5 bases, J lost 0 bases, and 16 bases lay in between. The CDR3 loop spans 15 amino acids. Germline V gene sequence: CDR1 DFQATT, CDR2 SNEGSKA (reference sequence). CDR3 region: CSAGDGEPTNYGYTF. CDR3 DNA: TGCAGTGCTGGGGATGGGGAGCCTACTAACTATGGCTACACCTTC.

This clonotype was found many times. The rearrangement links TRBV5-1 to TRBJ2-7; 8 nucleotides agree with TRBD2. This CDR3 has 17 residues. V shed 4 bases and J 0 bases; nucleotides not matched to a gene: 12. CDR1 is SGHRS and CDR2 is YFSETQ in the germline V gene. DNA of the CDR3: TGCGCCAGCAGCCTACTCACGGGAGGGCGGAGCTCCTACGAGCAGTACTTC. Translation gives CASSLLTGGRSSYEQYF.

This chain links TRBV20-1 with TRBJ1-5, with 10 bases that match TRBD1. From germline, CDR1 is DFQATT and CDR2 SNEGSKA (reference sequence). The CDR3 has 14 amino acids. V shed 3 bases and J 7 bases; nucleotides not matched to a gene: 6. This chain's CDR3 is CSARGQGPVQPQHF. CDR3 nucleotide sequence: TGCAGTGCTAGGGGACAGGGGCCGGTGCAGCCCCAGCATTTT.

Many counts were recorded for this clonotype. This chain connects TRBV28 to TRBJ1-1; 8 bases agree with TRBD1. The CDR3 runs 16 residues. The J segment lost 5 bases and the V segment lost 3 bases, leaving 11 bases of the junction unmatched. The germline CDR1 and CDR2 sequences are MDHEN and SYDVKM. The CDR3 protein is CASSFENGQGRTEAFF. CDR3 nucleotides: TGTGCCAGCAGTTTCGAAAATGGACAGGGTCGAACTGAAGCTTTCTTT.

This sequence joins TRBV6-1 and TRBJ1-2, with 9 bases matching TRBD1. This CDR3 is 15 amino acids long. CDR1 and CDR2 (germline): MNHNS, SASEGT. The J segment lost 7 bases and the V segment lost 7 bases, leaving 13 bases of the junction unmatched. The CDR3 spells CASTKSRRQGVGYTF. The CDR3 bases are TGTGCCAGCACCAAATCACGGAGACAGGGGGTTGGCTACACCTTC.

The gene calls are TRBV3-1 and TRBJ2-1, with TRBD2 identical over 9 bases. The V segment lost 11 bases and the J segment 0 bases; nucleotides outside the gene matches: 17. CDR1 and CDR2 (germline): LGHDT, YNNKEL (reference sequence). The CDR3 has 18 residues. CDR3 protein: CASTQQRGVPSSYNEQFF. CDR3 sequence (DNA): TGTGCCTCCACCCAACAGCGGGGGGTCCCGAGCTCCTACAATGAGCAGTTCTTC.

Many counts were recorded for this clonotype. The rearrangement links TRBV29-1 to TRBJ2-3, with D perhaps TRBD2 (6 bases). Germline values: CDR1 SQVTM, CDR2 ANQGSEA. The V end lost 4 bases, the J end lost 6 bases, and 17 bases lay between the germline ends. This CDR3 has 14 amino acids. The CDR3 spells CSVGFSGVFDTQYF. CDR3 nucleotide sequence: TGCAGCGTTGGCTTCTCGGGGGTCTTCGATACGCAGTATTTT.

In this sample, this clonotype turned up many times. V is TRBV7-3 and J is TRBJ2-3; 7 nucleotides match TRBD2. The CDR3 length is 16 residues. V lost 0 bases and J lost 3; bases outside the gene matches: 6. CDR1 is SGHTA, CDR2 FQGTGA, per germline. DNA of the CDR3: TGTGCCAGCAGCTTAACCGGCGGGGGTAAGACAGATACGCAGTATTTT. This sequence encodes CASSLTGGGKTDTQYF.